This T cell receptor beta chain was recorded in a study of Graves' ophthalmopathy and Graves' hyperthyroidism. Study-level background: Specimen type is peripheral blood, obtained at initial diagnosis before any treatment.

Investigators amplified TCR beta CDR3 regions from RNA transcripts. HTBI primers primed a first-round RT-PCR, and a second-round multiplex PCR followed. TCRdb itself ran the multiplex PCR reads through MiXCR, one entry per CDR3 protein. The sample shows 300,000 to 400,000 distinct CDR3 sequences, roughly a sixth of them seen only once. A word on this clonotype: What it recognizes is unknown.

The study's findings and limits: Distinction of ophthalmopathy from stable hyperthyroidism by a 13-signature model reached 87.88% sensitivity and 75% to 84% specificity.

Germline CDR1 reads MNHNS; CDR2 reads SASEGT. V was pared by 4 bases and J by 0 bases, with 15 bases between. The CDR3 is 16 amino acids. Sequenced: peripheral blood. The genes are TRBV6-1 and TRBJ2-5; possible D gene TRBD1, 6 bases. The TCR comes from an adult man with Graves' ophthalmopathy. The CDR3 DNA sequence: TGTGCCAGCAGTGCAGCCCGCACAGGGAACCAAGAGACCCAGTACTTC. Translated, it gives CASSAARTGNQETQYF.